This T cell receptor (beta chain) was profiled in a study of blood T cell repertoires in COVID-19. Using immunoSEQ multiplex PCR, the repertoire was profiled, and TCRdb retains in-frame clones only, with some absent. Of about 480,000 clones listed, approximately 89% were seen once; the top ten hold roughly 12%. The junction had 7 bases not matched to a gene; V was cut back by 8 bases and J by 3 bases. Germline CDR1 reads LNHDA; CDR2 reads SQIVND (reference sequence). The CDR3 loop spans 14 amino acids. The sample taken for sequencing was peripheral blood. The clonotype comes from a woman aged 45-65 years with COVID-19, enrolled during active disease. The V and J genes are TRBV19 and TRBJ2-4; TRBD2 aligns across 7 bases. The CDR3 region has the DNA TGTGCCAGTTTGGGGGGGTTAGGCAAAAACATTCAGTACTTC. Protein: CASLGGLGKNIQYF.